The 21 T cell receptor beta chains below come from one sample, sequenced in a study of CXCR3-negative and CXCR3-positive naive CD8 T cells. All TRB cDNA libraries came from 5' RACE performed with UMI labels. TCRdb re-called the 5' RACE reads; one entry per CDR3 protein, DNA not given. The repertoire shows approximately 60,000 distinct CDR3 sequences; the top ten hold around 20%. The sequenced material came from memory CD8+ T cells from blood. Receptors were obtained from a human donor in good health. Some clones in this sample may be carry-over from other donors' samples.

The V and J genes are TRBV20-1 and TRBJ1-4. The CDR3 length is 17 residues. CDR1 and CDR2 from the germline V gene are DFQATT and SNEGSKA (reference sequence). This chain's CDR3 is CSTSAKGGEHTNEKLFF.

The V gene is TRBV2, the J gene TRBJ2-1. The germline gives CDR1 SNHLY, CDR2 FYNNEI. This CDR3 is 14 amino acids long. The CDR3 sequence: CASSEGFLYNEQFF.

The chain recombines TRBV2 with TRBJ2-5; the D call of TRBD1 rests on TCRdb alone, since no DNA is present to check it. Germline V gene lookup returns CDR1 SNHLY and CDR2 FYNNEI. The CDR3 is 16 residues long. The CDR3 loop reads CASSAFLTGPQETQYF.

This CDR3 is CAWTPNPLDPLEQYF. The gene calls are TRBV30 and TRBJ2-7; TCRdb indicates TRBD1, and absent DNA this call remains unverified. Germline V CDR1 and CDR2: GTSNPN, SVGIG (reference sequence). The CDR3 sequence is 15 residues long.

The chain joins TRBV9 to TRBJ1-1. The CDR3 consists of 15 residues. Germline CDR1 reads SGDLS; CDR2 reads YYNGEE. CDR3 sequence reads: CASSAGGLMNTEAFF.

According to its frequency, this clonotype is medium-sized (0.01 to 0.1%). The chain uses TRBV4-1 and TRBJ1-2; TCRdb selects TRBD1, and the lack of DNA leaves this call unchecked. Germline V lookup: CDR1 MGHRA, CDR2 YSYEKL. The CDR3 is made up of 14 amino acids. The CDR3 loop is CASSQRQGDYGYTF.

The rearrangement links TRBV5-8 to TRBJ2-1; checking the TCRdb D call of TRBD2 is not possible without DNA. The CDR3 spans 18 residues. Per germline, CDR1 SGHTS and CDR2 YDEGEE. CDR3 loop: CASSHGTSGDPSYNEQFF.

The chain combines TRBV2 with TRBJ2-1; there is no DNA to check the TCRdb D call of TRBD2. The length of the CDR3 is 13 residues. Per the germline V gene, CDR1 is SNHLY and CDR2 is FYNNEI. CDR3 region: CASTGLVVIEQFF.

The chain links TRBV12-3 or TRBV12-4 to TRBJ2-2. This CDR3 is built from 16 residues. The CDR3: CASSLVGVRNTGELFF.

The CDR3 loop is CSVGPGQANYGYTF. The rearrangement uses TRBV29-1 and TRBJ1-2; checking the TCRdb D call of TRBD1 is not possible without DNA. The CDR3 totals 14 residues. Germline CDR1 is SQVTM and CDR2 is ANQGSEA. Full variable domain (remainder filled in from reference TRBV29-1 and TRBJ1-2): SAVISQKPSRDICQRGTSLTIQCQVDSQVTMMFWYRQQPGQSLTLIATANQGSEATYESGFVIDKFPISRPNLTFSTLTVSNMSPEDSSIYLCSVGPGQANYGYTFGSGTRLTVV.

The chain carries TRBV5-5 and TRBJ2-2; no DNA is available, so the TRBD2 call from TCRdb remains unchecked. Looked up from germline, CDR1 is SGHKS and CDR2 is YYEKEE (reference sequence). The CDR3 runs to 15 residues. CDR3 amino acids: CASSLGFEGTGELFF.

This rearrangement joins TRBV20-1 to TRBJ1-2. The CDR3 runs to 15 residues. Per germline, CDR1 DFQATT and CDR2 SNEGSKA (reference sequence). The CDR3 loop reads CSARDGRERNYGYTF.

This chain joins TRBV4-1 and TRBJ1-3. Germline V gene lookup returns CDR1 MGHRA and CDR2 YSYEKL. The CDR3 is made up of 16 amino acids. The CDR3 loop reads CASSQDAQFSGNTIYF.

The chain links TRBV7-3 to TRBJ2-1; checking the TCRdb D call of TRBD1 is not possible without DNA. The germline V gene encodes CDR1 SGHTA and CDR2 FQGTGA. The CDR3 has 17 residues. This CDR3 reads CASSPMELGRNYNEQFF.

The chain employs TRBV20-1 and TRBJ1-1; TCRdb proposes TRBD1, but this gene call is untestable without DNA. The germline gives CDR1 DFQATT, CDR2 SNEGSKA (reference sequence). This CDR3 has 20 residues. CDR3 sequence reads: CSARDTFLILGQGADTEAFF.

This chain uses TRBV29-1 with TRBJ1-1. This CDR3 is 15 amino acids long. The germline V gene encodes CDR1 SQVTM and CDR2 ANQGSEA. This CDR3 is CSVESGVALNTEAFF.

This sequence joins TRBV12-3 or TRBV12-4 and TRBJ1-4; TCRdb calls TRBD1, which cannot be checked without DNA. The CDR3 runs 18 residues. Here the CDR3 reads CASSPGTGVWSTNEKLFF.

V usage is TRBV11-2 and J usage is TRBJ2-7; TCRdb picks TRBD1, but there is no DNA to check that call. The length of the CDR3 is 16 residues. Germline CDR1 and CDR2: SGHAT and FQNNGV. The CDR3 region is CASSALPGQGFYEQYF.

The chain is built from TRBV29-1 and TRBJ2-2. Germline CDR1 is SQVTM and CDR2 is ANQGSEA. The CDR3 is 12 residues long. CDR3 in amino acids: CSVSGNTGELFF.

CDR3 residues: CASSSRILAGVVETQYF. V gene TRBV7-2 combines with J gene TRBJ2-5; the TCRdb call, TRBD2, lacks DNA for checking. Germline V gene data show CDR1 as SGHTA and CDR2 as FQGNSA. The CDR3 runs 17 residues.

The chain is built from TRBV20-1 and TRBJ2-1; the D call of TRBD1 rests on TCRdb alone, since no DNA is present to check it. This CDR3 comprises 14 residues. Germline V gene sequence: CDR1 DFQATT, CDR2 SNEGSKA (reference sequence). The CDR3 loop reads CSAREQGEIDEQFF.